This T cell receptor (beta chain) was obtained from a study of control samples from healthy donors and cancer patients. V was pared by 5 bases and J by 0 bases, with 6 bases of the junction left unmatched. Germline CDR1 reads GTSNPN; CDR2 reads SVGIG (reference sequence). CDR3 size: 15 residues. The data were produced by immunoSEQ multiplex PCR, yet TCRdb's version contains in-frame clones alone and is incomplete. The sample has around 95,000 clones; roughly 90% are singletons. This sequence originates from a woman aged 45-59 years in good health. The V and J genes are TRBV30 and TRBJ1-4; TRBD1 matches at 7 bases. Sequencing was carried out using blood. This chain's CDR3 is CAWERTGATNEKLFF. The CDR3 coding sequence is TGTGCCTGGGAGAGGACAGGAGCAACTAATGAAAAACTGTTTTTT.